This passage covers 15 T cell receptor beta chains from one sample sequenced in a study of cytomegalovirus exposure and HLA in healthy donors. Some clones are missing from TCRdb's copy, which holds only in-frame ones; the method was immunoSEQ multiplex PCR. The table records around 150,000 clones, roughly nine tenths of them present only once. What was sequenced was PBMCs. Receptors were obtained from a woman under 30 in good health and CMV-seropositive.

The rearrangement joins TRBV5-1 to TRBJ1-1, with D hard to call. The CDR3 consists of 13 residues. CDR1 is SGHRS, CDR2 YFSETQ, per germline. With 3 bases removed from V and 3 bases from J, the gap between germline ends came to 9 bases. CDR3 loop: CASSSPGYTEAFF. The CDR3 region has the DNA TGCGCCAGCAGCTCGCCCGGGTACACTGAAGCTTTCTTT.

CDR3 DNA: TGTGCCAGCAGGAAGACTAGCGGGGAGCCCAATGAGCAGTTCTTC. Translating gives CASRKTSGEPNEQFF. The chain employs TRBV7-8 and TRBJ2-1, with 11 positions matching TRBD2. V lost 6 bases and J lost 6; bases outside the gene matches: 7. The CDR3 loop spans 15 amino acids. Germline V gene lookup returns CDR1 SGHVS and CDR2 FQNEAQ. Full variable domain (rest looked up from reference TRBV7-8 and TRBJ2-1): GAGVSQSPRYKVAKRGQDVALRCDPISGHVSLFWYQQALGQGPEFLTYFQNEAQLDKSGLPSDRFFAERPEGSVSTLKIQRTQQEDSAVYLCASRKTSGEPNEQFFGPGTRLTVL.

The rearrangement links TRBV11-2 to TRBJ2-5; no reliable D call. Germline V gene lookup returns CDR1 SGHAT and CDR2 FQNNGV. Deletions cut 5 bases from V and 5 bases from J, with 9 bases between. This CDR3 has 12 amino acids. CDR3 coding DNA: TGTGCCAGCAGCCTCGCGTGGGAGACCCAGTACTTC. This gives the protein CASSLAWETQYF.

This chain joins TRBV9 and TRBJ1-1; perhaps TRBD1 as D (5 bases). Germline CDR1 and CDR2: SGDLS and YYNGEE. The ends were cut back, 0 bases at V and 2 bases at J, with 11 bases in the middle. The CDR3 is made up of 15 amino acids. CDR3 DNA sequence: TGTGCCAGCAGCGTAGATACAGGAATCAACACTGAAGCTTTCTTT. Translating gives CASSVDTGINTEAFF.

In its sample, this clone was seen a few times. J is TRBJ2-7 and V is TRBV11-3; D perhaps matches TRBD1 (6 bases). The CDR3 consists of 15 residues. V was shortened by 1 base and J by 3 bases, with 13 bases between the two germline ends. CDR1 and CDR2 from the germline V gene are SGHNT and YENEEA. This chain's CDR3 is CASSLAPDRVYEQYF. CDR3 bases: TGTGCCAGCAGCTTAGCGCCGGACAGAGTCTACGAGCAGTACTTC.

This chain connects TRBV7-2 to TRBJ2-5; 9 bases match TRBD2. V was pared by 4 bases and J by 1 base, with 7 bases of the junction left unmatched. In germline, CDR1 is SGHTA, CDR2 FQGNSA. CDR3 length: 16 residues. The CDR3 bases are TGTGCCAGCAGCTCGGCATTACTAGCGGGCCAAGAGACCCAGTACTTC. Translation: CASSSALLAGQETQYF.

In DNA form, the CDR3 reads TGTGCCAGCAGTTACTCCCGGGAGGGGGAGACCCAGTACTTC. Residues: CASSYSREGETQYF. V usage is TRBV6-5 and J usage is TRBJ2-5, with 8 bases aligning to TRBD2. The J segment lost 5 bases and the V segment lost 0 bases, leaving 2 bases of the junction unmatched. The CDR3 spans 14 residues. Germline assignment: CDR1 MNHEY and CDR2 SVGAGI.

The rearrangement links TRBV11-2 to TRBJ1-3; possibly TRBD1 for D (6 bases). Germline V gene sequence: CDR1 SGHAT, CDR2 FQNNGV. The CDR3 covers 18 residues. The ends were cut back, 2 bases at V and 0 bases at J, with 17 bases in the middle. The CDR3 spells CASSLIVGQMSSGNTIYF. DNA for the CDR3: TGTGCCAGCAGCTTAATCGTAGGACAGATGAGCTCTGGAAACACCATATATTTT.

The V call is TRBV13, the J call TRBJ1-2; D not certain. The CDR3 extends over 14 amino acids. Trimming shortened V by 2 bases and J by 2 bases, and 9 bases separated the two germline ends. The germline gives CDR1 PRHDT, CDR2 FYEKMQ (reference sequence). CDR3: CASSLKEINYGYTF. In DNA, the CDR3 is TGTGCCAGCAGCTTAAAGGAGATCAACTATGGCTACACCTTC.

This clone is a singleton in its sample. The J gene is TRBJ1-2, the V gene TRBV18; D is unresolved. V shed 6 bases and J shed 6 bases, with 20 bases lying between them. Germline V gene sequence: CDR1 KGHSH, CDR2 LQKENI. This CDR3 has 15 amino acids. CDR3 region: CASSLTGGNKDGYTF. Written as DNA, the CDR3 is TGTGCCAGCTCCTTGACGGGAGGGAATAAGGATGGCTACACCTTC.

The genes are TRBV27 and TRBJ1-1, with D perhaps TRBD1 (5 bases). The V end lost 4 bases, the J end lost 6 bases, and 12 bases lay between the germline ends. This CDR3 contains 13 residues. CDR1 and CDR2 (germline): MNHEY, SMNVEV (reference sequence). The DNA of the CDR3 is TGTGCCAGCAGTTCCTCAGGGCTGGCTGAAGCTTTCTTT. Translating it yields CASSSSGLAEAFF.

Here the CDR3 DNA reads TGTGCCAGCAGTGCCGTCTATGGCTACACCTTC. Its protein is CASSAVYGYTF. This sequence joins TRBV6-1 and TRBJ1-2, with no clear D. V was trimmed by 4 bases and J by 4 bases, leaving 4 bases between them. Per germline, CDR1 MNHNS and CDR2 SASEGT. The CDR3 is 11 amino acids.

V usage is TRBV28 and J usage is TRBJ2-3; no clear D. Germline CDR1 MDHEN, CDR2 SYDVKM. The CDR3 runs 15 residues. V lost 7 bases and J 2 bases, leaving 16 bases between the germline ends. The CDR3: CASTPSSILTDTQYF. Written as DNA, the CDR3 is TGTGCCAGCACCCCCTCGAGTATCCTCACAGATACGCAGTATTTT.

This chain uses TRBV5-6 with TRBJ2-7, with a tentative D call TRBD1 (6 bases). The CDR3 length is 15 residues. The V and J ends lost 0 bases and 5 bases respectively, with 15 bases between them. The germline CDR1 and CDR2 sequences are SGHDT and YYEEEE. The CDR3 loop reads CASSLVGQGTNEQYF. The CDR3 region has the DNA TGTGCCAGCAGCTTGGTTGGCCAGGGGACGAACGAGCAGTACTTC.

The V call is TRBV5-1, the J call TRBJ2-1; D is undetermined. Germline V gene lookup returns CDR1 SGHRS and CDR2 YFSETQ. The V gene lost 2 bases and the J gene lost 6 bases, with 9 bases spanning the gap. This CDR3 spans 13 amino acids. CDR3 DNA: TGCGCCAGCAGCTTTTTACTAACCAATGAGCAGTTCTTC. It is translated as CASSFLLTNEQFF. The variable domain in full, with the rest retrieved from reference TRBV5-1 and TRBJ2-1, is KAGVTQTPRYLIKTRGQQVTLSCSPISGHRSVSWYQQTPGQGLQFLFEYFSETQRNKGNFPGRFSGRQFSNSRSEMNVSTLELGDSALYLCASSFLLTNEQFFGPGTRLTVL.